This TCR beta chain is from a study of cytomegalovirus exposure and HLA in healthy donors. The study, taken as a whole, reports: A later examination showed that TCR association rates differed by HLA locus, with DRB1 most and HLA-C fewest.

In the PCR, 60 Vbeta and 13 Jbeta primers were used. TCRdb keeps only in-frame clones here, not all; method: immunoSEQ multiplex PCR. The repertoire holds 150,000 to 200,000 clones, about three quarters seen once, with over 12% in the top ten. Turning to this clone: The antigen remains undetermined.

The ends lost 6 bases at V and 0 bases at J; junction bases unmatched: 3. The CDR3 is 14 residues long. Looked up from germline, CDR1 is MNHNS and CDR2 is SASEGT. The gene calls are TRBV6-1 and TRBJ2-3, with 7 bases that match TRBD2. The clonotype originates from a man aged 45-65 years in good health and CMV-seropositive. Source material: PBMCs. CDR3 protein: CASRRAGSTDTQYF. CDR3 nucleotides: TGTGCCAGCAGGCGAGCGGGGAGCACAGATACGCAGTATTTT.